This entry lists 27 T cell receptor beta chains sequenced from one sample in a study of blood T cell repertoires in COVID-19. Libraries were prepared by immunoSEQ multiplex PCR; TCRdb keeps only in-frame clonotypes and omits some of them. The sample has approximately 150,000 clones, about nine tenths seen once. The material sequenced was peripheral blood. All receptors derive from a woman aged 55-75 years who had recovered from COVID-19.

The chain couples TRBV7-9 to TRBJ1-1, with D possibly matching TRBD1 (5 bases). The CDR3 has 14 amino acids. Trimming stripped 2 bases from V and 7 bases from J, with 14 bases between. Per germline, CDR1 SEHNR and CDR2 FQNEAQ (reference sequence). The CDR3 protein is CASSLTPPGGEAFF. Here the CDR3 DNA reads TGTGCCAGCAGCTTAACACCACCGGGGGGTGAAGCTTTCTTT.

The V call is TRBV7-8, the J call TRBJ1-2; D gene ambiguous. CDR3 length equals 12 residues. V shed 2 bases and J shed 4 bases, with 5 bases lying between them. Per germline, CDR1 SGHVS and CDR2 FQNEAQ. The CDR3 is CASSLSGYGYTF. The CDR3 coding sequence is TGTGCCAGCAGCTTATCCGGCTATGGCTACACCTTC. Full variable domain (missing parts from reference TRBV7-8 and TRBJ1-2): GAGVSQSPRYKVAKRGQDVALRCDPISGHVSLFWYQQALGQGPEFLTYFQNEAQLDKSGLPSDRFFAERPEGSVSTLKIQRTQQEDSAVYLCASSLSGYGYTFGSGTRLTVV.

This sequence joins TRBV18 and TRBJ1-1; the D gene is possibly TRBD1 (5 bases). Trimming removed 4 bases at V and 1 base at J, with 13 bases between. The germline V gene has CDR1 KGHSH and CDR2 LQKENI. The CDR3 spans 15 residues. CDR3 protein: CASSLSGTENTEAFF. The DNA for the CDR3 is TGTGCCAGCTCACTCTCCGGGACTGAGAACACTGAAGCTTTCTTT.

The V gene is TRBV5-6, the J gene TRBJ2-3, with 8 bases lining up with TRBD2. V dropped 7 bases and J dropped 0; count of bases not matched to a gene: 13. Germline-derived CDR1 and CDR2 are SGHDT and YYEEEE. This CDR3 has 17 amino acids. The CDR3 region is CASGLAGGSPSTDTQYF. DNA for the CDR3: TGTGCCAGCGGCCTCGCGGGGGGCAGTCCTAGCACAGATACGCAGTATTTT.

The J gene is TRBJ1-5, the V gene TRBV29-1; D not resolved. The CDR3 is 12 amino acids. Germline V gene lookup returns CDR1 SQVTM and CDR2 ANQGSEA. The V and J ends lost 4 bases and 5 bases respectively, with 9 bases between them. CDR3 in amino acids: CSVGGRDQPQHF. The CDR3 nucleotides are TGCAGCGTTGGCGGCAGAGATCAGCCCCAGCATTTT.

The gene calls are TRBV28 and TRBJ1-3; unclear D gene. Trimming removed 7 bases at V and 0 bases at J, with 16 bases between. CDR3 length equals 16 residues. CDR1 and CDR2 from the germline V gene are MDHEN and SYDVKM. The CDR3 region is CASIVGGWSSGNTIYF. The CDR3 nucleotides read TGTGCCAGCATAGTCGGTGGATGGAGCTCTGGAAACACCATATATTTT.

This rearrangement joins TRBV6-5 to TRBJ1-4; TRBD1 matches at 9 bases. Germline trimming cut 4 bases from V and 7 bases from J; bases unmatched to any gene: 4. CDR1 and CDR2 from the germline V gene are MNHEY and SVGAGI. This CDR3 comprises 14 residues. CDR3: CASSFTGGTEKLFF. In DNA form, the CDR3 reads TGTGCCAGCAGTTTCACAGGGGGCACTGAAAAACTGTTTTTT.

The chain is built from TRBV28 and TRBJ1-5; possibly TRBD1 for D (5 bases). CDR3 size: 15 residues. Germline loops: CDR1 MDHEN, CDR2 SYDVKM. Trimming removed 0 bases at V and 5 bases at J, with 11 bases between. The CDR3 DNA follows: TGTGCCAGCAGTTTATGGGAAGGGGTTCATCAGCCCCAGCATTTT. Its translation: CASSLWEGVHQPQHF.

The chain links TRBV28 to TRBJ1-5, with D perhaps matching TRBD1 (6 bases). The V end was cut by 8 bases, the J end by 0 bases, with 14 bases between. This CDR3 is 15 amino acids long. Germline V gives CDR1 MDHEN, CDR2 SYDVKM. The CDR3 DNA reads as TGTGCCAGCTCTGGGACACCATATAGCAATCAGCCCCAGCATTTT. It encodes CASSGTPYSNQPQHF.

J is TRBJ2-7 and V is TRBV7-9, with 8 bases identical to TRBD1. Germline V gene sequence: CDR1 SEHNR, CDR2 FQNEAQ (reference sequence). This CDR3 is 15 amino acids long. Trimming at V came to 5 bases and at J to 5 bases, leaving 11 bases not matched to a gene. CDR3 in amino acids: CASSVGQAFPHEQYF. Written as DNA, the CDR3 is TGTGCCAGCAGCGTGGGACAGGCCTTCCCCCACGAGCAGTACTTC.

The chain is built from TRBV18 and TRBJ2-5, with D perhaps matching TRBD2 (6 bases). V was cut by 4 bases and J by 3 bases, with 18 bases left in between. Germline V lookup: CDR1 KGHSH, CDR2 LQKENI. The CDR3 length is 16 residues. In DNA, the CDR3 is TGTGCCAGCTCACGCTTAGGACGGGGCGGGAAAGAGACCCAGTACTTC. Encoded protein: CASSRLGRGGKETQYF.

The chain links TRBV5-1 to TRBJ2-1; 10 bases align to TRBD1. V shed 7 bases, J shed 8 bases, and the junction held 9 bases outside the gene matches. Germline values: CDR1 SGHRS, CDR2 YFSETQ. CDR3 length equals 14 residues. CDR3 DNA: TGCGCCAGCCGCCGGACAGGGGGTATCGATGAGCAGTTCTTC. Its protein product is CASRRTGGIDEQFF. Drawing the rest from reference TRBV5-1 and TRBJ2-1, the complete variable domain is KAGVTQTPRYLIKTRGQQVTLSCSPISGHRSVSWYQQTPGQGLQFLFEYFSETQRNKGNFPGRFSGRQFSNSRSEMNVSTLELGDSALYLCASRRTGGIDEQFFGPGTRLTVL.

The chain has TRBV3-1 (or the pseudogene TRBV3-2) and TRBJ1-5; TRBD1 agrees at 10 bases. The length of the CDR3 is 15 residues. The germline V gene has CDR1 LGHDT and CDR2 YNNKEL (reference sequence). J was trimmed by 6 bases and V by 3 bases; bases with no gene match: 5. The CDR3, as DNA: TGTGCCAGCAGCCAGACAGGGGGCGTGGGTCAGCCCCAGCATTTT. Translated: CASSQTGGVGQPQHF.

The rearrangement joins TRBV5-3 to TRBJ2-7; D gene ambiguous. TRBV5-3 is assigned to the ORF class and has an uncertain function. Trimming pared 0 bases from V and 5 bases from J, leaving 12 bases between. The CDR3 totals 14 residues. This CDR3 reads CARSLGGLLHEQYF. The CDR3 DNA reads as TGTGCCAGAAGCTTGGGAGGTTTGCTCCACGAGCAGTACTTC.

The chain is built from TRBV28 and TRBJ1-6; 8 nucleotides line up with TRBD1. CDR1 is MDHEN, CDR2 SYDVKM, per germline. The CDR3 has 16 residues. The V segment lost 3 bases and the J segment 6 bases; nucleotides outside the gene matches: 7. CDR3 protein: CASSFGAGGVNSPLHF. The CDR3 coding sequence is TGTGCCAGCAGTTTTGGGGCAGGGGGCGTTAATTCACCCCTCCACTTT.

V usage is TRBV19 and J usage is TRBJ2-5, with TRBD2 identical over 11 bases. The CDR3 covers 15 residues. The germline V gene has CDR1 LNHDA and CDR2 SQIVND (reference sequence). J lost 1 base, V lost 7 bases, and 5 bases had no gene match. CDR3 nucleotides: TGTGCCAGTACCCGGACTAGCGGGTCCCAAGAGACCCAGTACTTC. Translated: CASTRTSGSQETQYF. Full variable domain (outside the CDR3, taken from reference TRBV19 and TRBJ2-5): DGGITQSPKYLFRKEGQNVTLSCEQNLNHDAMYWYRQDPGQGLRLIYYSQIVNDFQKGDIAEGYSVSREKKESFPLTVTSAQKNPTAFYLCASTRTSGSQETQYFGPGTRLLVL.

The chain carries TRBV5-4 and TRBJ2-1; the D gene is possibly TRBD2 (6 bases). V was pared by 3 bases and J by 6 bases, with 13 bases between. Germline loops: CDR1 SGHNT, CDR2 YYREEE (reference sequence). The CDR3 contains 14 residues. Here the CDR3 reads CASSSPGLFNEQFF. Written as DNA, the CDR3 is TGTGCCAGCAGCTCCCCGGGACTTTTCAATGAGCAGTTCTTC.

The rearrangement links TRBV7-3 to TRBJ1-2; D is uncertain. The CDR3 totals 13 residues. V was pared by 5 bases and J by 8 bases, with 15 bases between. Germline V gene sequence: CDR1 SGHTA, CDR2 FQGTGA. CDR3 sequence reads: CASSPTSEGGYTF. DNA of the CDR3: TGTGCCAGCAGCCCAACAAGTGAGGGCGGCTACACCTTC.

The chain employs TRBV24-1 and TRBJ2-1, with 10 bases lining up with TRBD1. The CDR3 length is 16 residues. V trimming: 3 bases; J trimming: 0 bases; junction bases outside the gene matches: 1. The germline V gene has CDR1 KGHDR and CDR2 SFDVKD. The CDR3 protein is CATSDRQGASYNEQFF. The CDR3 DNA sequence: TGTGCCACCAGTGATAGACAGGGGGCCTCCTACAATGAGCAGTTCTTC.

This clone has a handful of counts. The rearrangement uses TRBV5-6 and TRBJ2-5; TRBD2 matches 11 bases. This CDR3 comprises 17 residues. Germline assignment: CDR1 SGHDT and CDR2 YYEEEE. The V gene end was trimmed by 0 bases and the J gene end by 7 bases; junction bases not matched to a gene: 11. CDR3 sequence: CASSLANLAGGPGTQYF. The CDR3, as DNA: TGTGCCAGCAGCTTGGCCAATCTAGCGGGGGGACCCGGGACCCAGTACTTC.

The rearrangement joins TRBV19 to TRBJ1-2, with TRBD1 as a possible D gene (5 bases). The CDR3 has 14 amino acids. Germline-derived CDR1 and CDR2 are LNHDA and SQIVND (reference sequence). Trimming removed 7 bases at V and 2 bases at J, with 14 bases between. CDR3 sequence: CASTSPRGNYGYTF. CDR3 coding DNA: TGTGCCAGTACCTCTCCACGGGGGAACTATGGCTACACCTTC.

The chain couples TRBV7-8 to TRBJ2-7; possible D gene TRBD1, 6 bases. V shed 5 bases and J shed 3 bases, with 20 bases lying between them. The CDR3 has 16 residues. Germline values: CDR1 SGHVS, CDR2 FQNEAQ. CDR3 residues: CASSITLGQPNYEQYF. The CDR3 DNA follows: TGTGCCAGCAGCATCACTCTAGGACAGCCAAACTACGAGCAGTACTTC. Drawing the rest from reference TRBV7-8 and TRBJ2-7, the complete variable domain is GAGVSQSPRYKVAKRGQDVALRCDPISGHVSLFWYQQALGQGPEFLTYFQNEAQLDKSGLPSDRFFAERPEGSVSTLKIQRTQQEDSAVYLCASSITLGQPNYEQYFGPGTRLTVT.

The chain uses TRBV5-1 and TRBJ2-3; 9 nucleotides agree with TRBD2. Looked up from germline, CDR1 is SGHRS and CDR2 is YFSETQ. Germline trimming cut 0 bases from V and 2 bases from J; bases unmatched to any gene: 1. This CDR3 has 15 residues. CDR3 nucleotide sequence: TGCGCCAGCAGCTTGGAGCGGGGGGTCACAGATACGCAGTATTTT. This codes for CASSLERGVTDTQYF.

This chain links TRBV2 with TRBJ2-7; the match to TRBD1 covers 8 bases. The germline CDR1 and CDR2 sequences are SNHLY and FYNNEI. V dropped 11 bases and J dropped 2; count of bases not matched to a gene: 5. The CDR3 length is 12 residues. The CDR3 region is CAGQGNPYEQYF. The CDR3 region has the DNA TGTGCCGGACAGGGAAATCCCTACGAGCAGTACTTC.

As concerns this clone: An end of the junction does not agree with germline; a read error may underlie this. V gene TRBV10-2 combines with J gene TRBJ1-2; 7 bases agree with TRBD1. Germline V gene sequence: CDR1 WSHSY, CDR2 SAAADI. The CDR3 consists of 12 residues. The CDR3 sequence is CASVQWTGELAF. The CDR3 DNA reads TGCGCCAGCGTGCAGTGGACAGGAGAGTTAGCCTTC.

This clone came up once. The CDR3 here is CASRRTGRMGELFF. CDR3 DNA: TGTGCCAGCAGGAGGACAGGGAGAATGGGGGAGCTGTTTTTT. The chain recombines TRBV2 with TRBJ2-2; 8 positions match TRBD1. CDR1 SNHLY and CDR2 FYNNEI come from the germline V gene. This CDR3 contains 14 residues. V lost 6 bases and J lost 8; bases outside the gene matches: 8. Full variable domain (remainder filled in from reference TRBV2 and TRBJ2-2): EPEVTQTPSHQVTQMGQEVILRCVPISNHLYFYWYRQILGQKVEFLVSFYNNEISEKSEIFDDQFSVERPDGSNFTLKIRSTKLEDSAMYFCASRRTGRMGELFFGEGSRLTVL.

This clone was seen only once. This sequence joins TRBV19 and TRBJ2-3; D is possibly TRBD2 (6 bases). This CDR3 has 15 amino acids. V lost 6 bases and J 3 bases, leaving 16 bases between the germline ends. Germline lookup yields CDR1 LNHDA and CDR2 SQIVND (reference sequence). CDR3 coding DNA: TGTGCCAGTAGGGAGGCAGGGAGGCGGACAGATACGCAGTATTTT. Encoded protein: CASREAGRRTDTQYF.